Sequencing of this T cell receptor beta chain was carried out in a study of blood T cell repertoires in COVID-19. Study summary: The cDNA or gDNA used as material had been derived from T cells, B-cell-depleted T cells, or PBMCs.

It was during active infection that Seattle patients were enrolled and then longitudinally followed. Original processing methods: Reference gene primer amplification gave nucleated cell count estimates. The data were produced by immunoSEQ multiplex PCR, yet TCRdb's version contains in-frame clones alone and is incomplete. That table is the source of V, J and clone size, and D and trimming were worked out from the DNA. This sample has tens of thousands of clones, with around 74% found just once. The receptor comes from a man between 65 and 79 years old with COVID-19, enrolled during active disease. Sequencing input: peripheral blood.

CDR3 protein: CASSQRSRGDEQFF. As DNA, the CDR3 is TGTGCCAGCAGCCAAAGATCCCGGGGGGATGAGCAGTTCTTC. The V gene is TRBV3-1 (or the pseudogene TRBV3-2), the J gene TRBJ2-1, with 7 bases matching TRBD2. The ends lost 2 bases at V and 8 bases at J; junction bases unmatched: 6. CDR1 and CDR2 (germline): LGHDT, YNNKEL (reference sequence). The CDR3 spans 14 residues.